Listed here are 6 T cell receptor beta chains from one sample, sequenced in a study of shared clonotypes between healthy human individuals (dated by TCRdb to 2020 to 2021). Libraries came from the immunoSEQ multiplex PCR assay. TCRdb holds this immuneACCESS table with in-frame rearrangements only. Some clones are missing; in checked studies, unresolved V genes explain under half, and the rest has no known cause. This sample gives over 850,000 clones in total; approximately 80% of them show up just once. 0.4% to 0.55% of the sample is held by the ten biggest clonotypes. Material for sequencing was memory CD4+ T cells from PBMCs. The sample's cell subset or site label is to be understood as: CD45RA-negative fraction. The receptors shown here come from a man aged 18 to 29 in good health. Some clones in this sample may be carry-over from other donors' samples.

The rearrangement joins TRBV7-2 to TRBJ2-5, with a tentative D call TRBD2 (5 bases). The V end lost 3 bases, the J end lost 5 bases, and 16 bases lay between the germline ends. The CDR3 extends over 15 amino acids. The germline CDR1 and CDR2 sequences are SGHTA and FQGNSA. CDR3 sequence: CASSFSGPHGETQYF. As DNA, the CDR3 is TGTGCCAGCAGCTTCAGCGGACCGCATGGGGAGACCCAGTACTTC.

CDR3 bases: TGTGCCAGCAGCCCGACTAGATCTGCTGAGCAGTTCTTC. It translates to CASSPTRSAEQFF. The V and J genes are TRBV9 and TRBJ2-1; D perhaps matches TRBD2 (6 bases). The CDR3 is 13 amino acids. Germline CDR1 SGDLS, CDR2 YYNGEE. The V gene lost 4 bases and the J gene lost 9 bases, with 14 bases spanning the gap.

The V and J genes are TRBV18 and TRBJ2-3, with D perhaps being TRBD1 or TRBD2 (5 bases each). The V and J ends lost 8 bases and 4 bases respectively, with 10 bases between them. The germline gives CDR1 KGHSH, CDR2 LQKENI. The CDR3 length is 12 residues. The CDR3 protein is CASGTTSDTQYF. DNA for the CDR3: TGTGCCAGCGGGACCACCTCAGATACGCAGTATTTT.

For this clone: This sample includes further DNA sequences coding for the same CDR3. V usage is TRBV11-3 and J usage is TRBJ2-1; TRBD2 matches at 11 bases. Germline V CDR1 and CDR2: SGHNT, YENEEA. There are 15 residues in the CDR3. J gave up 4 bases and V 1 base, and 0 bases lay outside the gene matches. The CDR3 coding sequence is TGTGCCAGCAGCTTAGGGACTAGCGGGTACAATGAGCAGTTCTTC. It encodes CASSLGTSGYNEQFF. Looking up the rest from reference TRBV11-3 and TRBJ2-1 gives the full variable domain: EAGVVQSPRYKIIEKKQPVAFWCNPISGHNTLYWYLQNLGQGPELLIRYENEEAVDDSQLPKDRFSAERLKGVDSTLKIQPAELGDSAVYLCASSLGTSGYNEQFFGPGTRLTVL.

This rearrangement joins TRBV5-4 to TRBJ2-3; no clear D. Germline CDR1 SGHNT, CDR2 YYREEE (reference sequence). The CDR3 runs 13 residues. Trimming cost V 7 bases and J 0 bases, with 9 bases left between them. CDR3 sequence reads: CASGDWSTDTQYF. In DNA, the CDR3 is TGTGCCAGCGGAGATTGGAGCACAGATACGCAGTATTTT.

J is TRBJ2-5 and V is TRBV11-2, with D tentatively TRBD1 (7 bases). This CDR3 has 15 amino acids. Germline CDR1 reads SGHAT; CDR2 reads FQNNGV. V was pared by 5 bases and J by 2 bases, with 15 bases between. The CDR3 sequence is CASSTPRGRQETQYF. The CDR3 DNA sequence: TGTGCCAGCAGCACACCCAGGGGGAGGCAAGAGACCCAGTACTTC.